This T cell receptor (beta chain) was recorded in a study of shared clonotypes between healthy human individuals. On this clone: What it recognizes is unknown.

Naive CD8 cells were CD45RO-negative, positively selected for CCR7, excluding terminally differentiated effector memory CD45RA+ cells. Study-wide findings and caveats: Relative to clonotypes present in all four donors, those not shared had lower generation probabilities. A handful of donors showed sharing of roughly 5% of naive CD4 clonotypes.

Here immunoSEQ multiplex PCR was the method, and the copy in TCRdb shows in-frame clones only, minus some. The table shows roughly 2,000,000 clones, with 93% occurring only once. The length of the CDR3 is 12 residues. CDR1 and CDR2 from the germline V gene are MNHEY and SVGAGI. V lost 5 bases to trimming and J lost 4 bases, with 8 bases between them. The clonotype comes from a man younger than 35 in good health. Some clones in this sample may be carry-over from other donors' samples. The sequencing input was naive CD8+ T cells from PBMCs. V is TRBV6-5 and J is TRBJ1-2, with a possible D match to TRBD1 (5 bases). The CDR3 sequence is CASSNGGYGYTF. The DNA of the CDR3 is TGTGCCAGCAGTAACGGGGGCTATGGCTACACCTTC.